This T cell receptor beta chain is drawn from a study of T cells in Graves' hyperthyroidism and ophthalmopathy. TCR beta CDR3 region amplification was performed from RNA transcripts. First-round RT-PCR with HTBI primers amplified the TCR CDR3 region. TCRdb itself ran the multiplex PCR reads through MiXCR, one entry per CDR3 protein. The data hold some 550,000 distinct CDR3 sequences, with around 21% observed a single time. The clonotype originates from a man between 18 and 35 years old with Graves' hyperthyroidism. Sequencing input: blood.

The DNA of the CDR3 is TGTGCCAGCTCACGGGGGAGGGGCAATCAGCCCCAGCATTTT. Translated, it gives CASSRGRGNQPQHF. The chain carries TRBV5-5 and TRBJ1-5; weak D call: TRBD1 (5 bases). CDR3 size: 14 residues. Trimming left V 7 bases short and J 2 bases short, with 13 bases between. The germline CDR1 and CDR2 sequences are SGHKS and YYEKEE (reference sequence).